The 19 T cell receptor beta chains listed next were all sequenced from one sample in a study of identical twins. TCRdb independently ran MiXCR on the 5' RACE reads; one entry per CDR3 protein. Found here are 700,000 to 950,000 distinct CDR3 sequences, 9% to 15% of them singletons; the top ten hold 1.5% to 2%. The same data also contributed to another study, on yellow fever vaccine responses in identical twins.

What was sequenced was PBMCs. The receptors were sampled from a woman between 18 and 29 years old in good health.

The rearrangement uses TRBV5-1 and TRBJ2-3; D perhaps matches TRBD2 (5 bases). CDR3 size: 14 residues. Trimming left V 0 bases short and J 5 bases short, with 10 bases between. CDR1 is SGHRS, CDR2 YFSETQ, per germline. CDR3 sequence (DNA): TGCGCCAGCAGCTTGGGCTCAGAGGGAGATACGCAGTATTTT. It specifies CASSLGSEGDTQYF.

This clonotype was picked up many times. The chain joins TRBV7-9 to TRBJ2-3; D remains ambiguous. The CDR3 is made up of 16 amino acids. Germline V gives CDR1 SEHNR, CDR2 FQNEAQ (reference sequence). Deletions cut 5 bases from V and 1 base from J, with 16 bases between. As DNA, the CDR3 is TGTGCCAGCAGCGTCCGATCGCAGCGCCGCACAGATACGCAGTATTTT. Translated: CASSVRSQRRTDTQYF. The entire variable domain, with the rest obtained from reference TRBV7-9 and TRBJ2-3, is as follows: DTGVSQNPRHKITKRGQNVTFRCDPISEHNRLYWYRQTLGQGPEFLTYFQNEAQLEKSRLLSDRFSAERPKGSFSTLEIQRTEQGDSAMYLCASSVRSQRRTDTQYFGPGTRLTVL.

Only a few counts were recorded for this clonotype. The V gene is TRBV20-1, the J gene TRBJ2-1; TRBD2 matches at 11 bases. The CDR3 contains 17 residues. V trimming: 3 bases; J trimming: 5 bases; junction bases outside the gene matches: 12. Germline CDR1 DFQATT, CDR2 SNEGSKA (reference sequence). CDR3 DNA: TGCAGTGCTAGTGCCAGGGATAGCGGGGGGGCCCACAATGAGCAGTTCTTC. This translates into CSASARDSGGAHNEQFF.

The rearrangement joins TRBV24-1 to TRBJ2-1; maybe TRBD2 (7 bases). This CDR3 is built from 13 residues. Looked up from germline, CDR1 is KGHDR and CDR2 is SFDVKD. Trimming removed 0 bases at V and 13 bases at J, with 12 bases between. CDR3 amino acids: CATSDLPAGQQFF. The CDR3 DNA sequence: TGTGCCACCAGTGATTTGCCAGCGGGACAACAGTTCTTC.

This clonotype was picked up a small number of times. This chain joins TRBV2 and TRBJ2-5; either TRBD1 or TRBD2 may fit D (7 bases each). Trimming shortened V by 0 bases and J by 5 bases, and 22 bases separated the two germline ends. Germline CDR1 SNHLY, CDR2 FYNNEI. The CDR3 totals 18 residues. Here the CDR3 reads CASSEAPLGRGLGETQYF. The CDR3 coding sequence is TGTGCCAGCAGTGAAGCTCCCCTAGGGAGGGGGCTCGGGGAGACCCAGTACTTC. The whole variable domain, filled in from reference TRBV2 and TRBJ2-5, reads EPEVTQTPSHQVTQMGQEVILRCVPISNHLYFYWYRQILGQKVEFLVSFYNNEISEKSEIFDDQFSVERPDGSNFTLKIRSTKLEDSAMYFCASSEAPLGRGLGETQYFGPGTRLLVL.

This clonotype was seen repeatedly, ten times or more. The rearrangement uses TRBV28 and TRBJ2-7; no definite D call. CDR3 length: 11 amino acids. Between the trimmed V and J ends, which lost 5 bases and 7 bases, there was a span of 9 bases. CDR1 and CDR2 from the germline V gene are MDHEN and SYDVKM. Here the CDR3 reads CASSINYEQYF. The CDR3 DNA follows: TGTGCCAGCAGTATAAACTATGAGCAGTACTTC.

This clonotype was found many times. The chain has TRBV12-3 or TRBV12-4 and TRBJ2-3; D is perhaps TRBD1 or TRBD2 (5 bases each). This CDR3 contains 15 residues. The ends were cut back, 4 bases at V and 0 bases at J, with 11 bases in the middle. CDR3 sequence: CASSSEGPSTDTQYF. The CDR3 coding sequence is TGTGCCAGCAGTTCTGAGGGACCTAGCACAGATACGCAGTATTTT.

The V call is TRBV12-3 or TRBV12-4, the J call TRBJ2-2; perhaps D is TRBD1 or TRBD2 (6 bases each). V lost 9 bases, J lost 0 bases, and 14 bases lay in between. The CDR3 spans 15 residues. CDR3 bases: TGTGCCAGTAAGGGGGGACTCCCGAACACCGGGGAGCTGTTTTTT. Translating it yields CASKGGLPNTGELFF.

This clonotype was detected many times. The V and J genes are TRBV12-3 or TRBV12-4 and TRBJ2-1, with 13 positions matching TRBD2. The V gene end was trimmed by 5 bases and the J gene end by 8 bases; junction bases not matched to a gene: 6. The length of the CDR3 is 15 residues. CDR3 DNA sequence: TGTGCCAGCAGTCTTGGACTAGCGGGAGAAGATGAGCAGTTCTTC. Its protein product is CASSLGLAGEDEQFF.

This clonotype was detected only a few times. This chain joins TRBV15 and TRBJ2-7; D gene uncertain. Deletions cut 0 bases from V and 0 bases from J, with 9 bases between. The CDR3 is 15 amino acids. Germline-derived CDR1 and CDR2 are LNHNV and YYDKDF (reference sequence). The CDR3 bases are TGTGCCACCAGCAGAGATCGCGGAAGCTCCTACGAGCAGTACGTC. It is translated as CATSRDRGSSYEQYV.

This clonotype was detected only a few times. The chain employs TRBV11-2 and TRBJ2-1; maybe TRBD2 (6 bases). Germline loops: CDR1 SGHAT, CDR2 FQNNGV. This CDR3 is 15 amino acids long. The germline V and J ends were trimmed by 1 base and 3 bases, with 10 bases remaining between them. CDR3 sequence: CASSLVVAVYNEQFF. The CDR3 nucleotides read TGTGCCAGCAGCTTAGTAGTAGCGGTCTACAATGAGCAGTTCTTC.

This clonotype has only a few counts. The chain couples TRBV7-2 to TRBJ2-1; no definite D call. In germline, CDR1 is SGHTA, CDR2 FQGNSA. The V end was cut by 5 bases, the J end by 0 bases, with 14 bases between. CDR3 size: 16 residues. CDR3: CASSTVGASSYNEQFF. CDR3 in DNA: TGTGCCAGCAGCACCGTAGGTGCCAGCTCCTACAATGAGCAGTTCTTC.

The chain combines TRBV29-1 with TRBJ2-7; TRBD1 matches 11 bases. The CDR3 loop spans 15 amino acids. J gave up 7 bases and V 2 bases, and 10 bases lay outside the gene matches. Germline V gives CDR1 SQVTM, CDR2 ANQGSEA. The CDR3 protein is CSVELPGQGVMEQYF. DNA for the CDR3: TGCAGCGTTGAACTGCCGGGACAGGGGGTGATGGAGCAGTACTTC.

This clonotype was recorded a few times. The chain recombines TRBV29-1 with TRBJ2-7, with D unresolved. The CDR3 runs to 12 residues. The germline V gene encodes CDR1 SQVTM and CDR2 ANQGSEA. V dropped 6 bases and J dropped 4 bases, with 13 bases sitting between them. CDR3 sequence (DNA): TGCAGCGTGATAGGAGCCACTTACGAGCAGTACTTC. As protein: CSVIGATYEQYF.

This clonotype appeared a few times. The CDR3 here is CAGAGLAGVNEQFF. The DNA for the CDR3 is TGTGCCGGAGCGGGACTAGCGGGAGTAAATGAGCAGTTCTTC. This sequence joins TRBV7-9 and TRBJ2-1; 14 nucleotides match TRBD2. This CDR3 has 14 amino acids. Per the germline V gene, CDR1 is SEHNR and CDR2 is FQNEAQ (reference sequence). After removal of 11 bases from V and 7 bases from J, the junction contained 7 bases not matched to a gene.

Ten or more counts support this clonotype. The CDR3 DNA is TGCGCCAGCAGCTCGGGACAGCTATTAACTGAAGCTTTCTTT. Protein: CASSSGQLLTEAFF. This chain connects TRBV4-1 to TRBJ1-1; 7 bases are a match to TRBD1. The germline V gene encodes CDR1 MGHRA and CDR2 YSYEKL. The CDR3 length is 14 residues. V lost 5 bases, J lost 5 bases, and 8 bases stayed unmatched.

At least ten counts were recorded for this clonotype. The rearrangement links TRBV28 to TRBJ2-7, with 11 positions matching TRBD2. Germline V gives CDR1 MDHEN, CDR2 SYDVKM. This CDR3 spans 15 amino acids. The J segment lost 2 bases and the V segment lost 2 bases, leaving 2 bases of the junction unmatched. The DNA for the CDR3 is TGTGCCAGCAGTTTAGTAGCGGGAGGGACCTACGAGCAGTACTTC. Encoded protein: CASSLVAGGTYEQYF. The full variable domain, its missing parts supplied by reference TRBV28 and TRBJ2-7, is DVKVTQSSRYLVKRTGEKVFLECVQDMDHENMFWYRQDPGLGLRLIYFSYDVKMKEKGDIPEGYSVSREKKERFSLILESASTNQTSMYLCASSLVAGGTYEQYFGPGTRLTVT.

In DNA form, the CDR3 reads TGTGCCACCCTCGGCCGAGATACGCAGTATTTT. It is translated as CATLGRDTQYF. The chain is built from TRBV2 and TRBJ2-3; D remains unclear. The CDR3 runs 11 residues. CDR1 SNHLY and CDR2 FYNNEI come from the germline V gene. The germline V and J ends were trimmed by 10 bases and 5 bases, with 10 bases remaining between them.

This rearrangement joins TRBV12-3 or TRBV12-4 to TRBJ2-4; 9 bases map to TRBD1. The CDR3 runs 14 residues. V was clipped by 6 bases and J by 7 bases; unmatched bases: 7. The CDR3 region is CASRSQGAGNIQYF. CDR3 nucleotide sequence: TGTGCCAGCAGGTCACAGGGGGCAGGGAACATTCAGTACTTC.